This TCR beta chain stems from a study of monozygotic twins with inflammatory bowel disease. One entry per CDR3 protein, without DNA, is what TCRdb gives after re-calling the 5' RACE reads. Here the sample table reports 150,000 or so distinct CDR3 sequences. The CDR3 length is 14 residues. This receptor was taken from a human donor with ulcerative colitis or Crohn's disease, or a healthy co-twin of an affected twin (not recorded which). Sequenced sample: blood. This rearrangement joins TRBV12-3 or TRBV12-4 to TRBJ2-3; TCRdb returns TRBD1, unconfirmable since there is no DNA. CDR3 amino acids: CASSPGGDGDTQYF.